Sequencing of this T cell receptor beta chain was carried out in a study of OX40 agonist ivuxolimab in advanced cancers. Whole-study results and caveats: At 0.1 to 3.0 mg/kg and by week 6, CD4+ and CD8+ T cells in the blood had expanded clonally.

Repertoires were generated with immunoSEQ multiplex PCR, while TCRdb's copy carries only in-frame clones and drops some. The sample has around 57,000 clones; approximately 81% are singletons. Comment on this clone: Its antigen is undetermined.

Material: CD4+ or CD8+ T cells sorted from blood, obtained in a trial of the OX40 agonist ivuxolimab. This receptor was obtained from an adult with an advanced solid tumor such as melanoma, head and neck, liver or kidney cancer.

CDR3 amino acids: CASSVATANTGELFF. As DNA, the CDR3 is TGTGCCAGCAGCGTAGCTACTGCCAACACCGGGGAGCTGTTTTTT. The V call is TRBV9, the J call TRBJ2-2, with D unclear. The ends were cut back, 0 bases at V and 2 bases at J, with 8 bases in the middle. The CDR3 is 15 amino acids. Germline CDR1 SGDLS, CDR2 YYNGEE.